This T cell receptor beta chain comes out of a study of blood T cells in healthy people across ages. Total RNA extraction produced at least 5.5 micrograms (per sample) for the study. In regard to this clonotype: As yet, its antigen is unknown.

With a J-beta primer mix and a sample-barcoded 5' primer, a second PCR ran about 7 to 12 cycles. Each cDNA molecule carried a tag from a template-switch adaptor that contained 12 random nucleotides. One entry per CDR3 protein, called by TCRdb with MiXCR from the 5' RACE reads. The sample consists of around 1,500,000 distinct CDR3 sequences, under 30% of them appearing once. Points from the study as a whole: A roughly linear age-dependent decrease characterized TCR beta diversity per million T cells.

Sequencing was performed on blood. The receptor was derived from a woman under 40 in good health.

CDR3 nucleotide sequence: TGCAGCGTTAAGGAGGACAGGGGAGGAGAAAAACTGTTTTTT. Protein sequence: CSVKEDRGGEKLFF. This chain joins TRBV29-1 and TRBJ1-4; 9 bases match TRBD1. This CDR3 has 14 amino acids. With 5 bases clipped from V and 8 bases from J, the junction kept 9 bases outside the gene matches. CDR1 is SQVTM, CDR2 ANQGSEA, per germline.